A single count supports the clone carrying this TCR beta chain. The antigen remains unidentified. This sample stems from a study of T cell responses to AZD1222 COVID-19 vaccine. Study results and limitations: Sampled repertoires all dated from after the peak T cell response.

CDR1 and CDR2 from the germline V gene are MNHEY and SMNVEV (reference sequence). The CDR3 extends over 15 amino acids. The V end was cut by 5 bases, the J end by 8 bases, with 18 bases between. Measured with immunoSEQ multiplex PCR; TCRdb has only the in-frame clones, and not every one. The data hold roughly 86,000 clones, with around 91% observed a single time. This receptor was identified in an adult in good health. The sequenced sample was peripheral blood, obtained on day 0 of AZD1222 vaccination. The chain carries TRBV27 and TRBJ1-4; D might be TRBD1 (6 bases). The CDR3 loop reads CASSAKGQFWEKLFF. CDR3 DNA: TGTGCCAGCAGTGCGAAAGGACAGTTTTGGGAAAAACTGTTTTTT.